Only a few counts were recorded for the clone carrying this TCR beta chain. Its cognate antigen is unknown. These data come from a study of CD8 T cells in ankylosing spondylitis. Study findings and constraints: Within peripheral blood, clones linked to disease were CD8+ and relatively rare. A motif of fewer than ten highly homologous TCR beta variants was seen as apparently characteristic of ankylosing spondylitis blood.

This CDR3 has 16 amino acids. J was trimmed by 0 bases and V by 2 bases; bases with no gene match: 5. Germline-derived CDR1 and CDR2 are DFQATT and SNEGSKA (reference sequence). Using quantitative 5'-RACE with molecular barcodes, the authors made TCR beta libraries. Each CDR3 protein gets one entry after TCRdb re-called the 5' RACE reads with MiXCR. The sample carries 300,000 to 400,000 distinct CDR3 sequences, about a fifth recorded once. The V call is TRBV20-1, the J call TRBJ2-1; 9 nucleotides match TRBD2. Sequenced: blood, either unsorted or a sorted T cell fraction (not recorded which). This TCR was sampled from a male donor with ankylosing spondylitis. This chain's CDR3 is CSARRKLAGSYNEQFF. In DNA form, the CDR3 reads TGCAGTGCTAGAAGGAAACTAGCGGGCTCCTACAATGAGCAGTTCTTC.